A selection of T cell receptor beta chains follows, all from one sample in a study of early T cells in non-severe SARS-CoV-2 infection. TCRdb re-called the 5' RACE reads with MiXCR, one entry per CDR3 protein. The sample includes approximately 120,000 distinct CDR3 sequences, more than 12% of them seen just once. Sequences were obtained from whole blood. The receptors come from an adult who was a healthcare worker with PCR-confirmed SARS-CoV-2 infection or an uninfected control (not recorded which). CDR3s include the opening cysteine and the closing phenylalanine or tryptophan. The D gene is left open where the match is weak. Clone size, where shown, is once, few, many, or a class for clones that have expanded.

J	D	V	size	DNA	CDR3
TRBJ2-1	NA	TRBV20-1	NA	TGCAGTGCTAGGGCCTTATCTTCTAATGAGCAGTTCTTC	CSARALSSNEQFF
TRBJ1-2	NA	TRBV5-1	NA	TGCGCCAGCAGCACTTCGGACAGTGCGCTCGGCTATGGCTACACCTTC	CASSTSDSALGYGYTF
TRBJ2-1	NA	TRBV21-1	NA	TGTGCCAGCAGCACGTCTAATAGCGGGAGGTACAATGAGCAGTTCTTC	CASSTSNSGRYNEQFF
TRBJ1-1	TRBD1	TRBV20-1	NA	TGCAGTGCCTCGGACAGGGTACAAACTGAAGCTTTCTTT	CSASDRVQTEAFF
TRBJ1-1	NA	TRBV9	few	TGTGCCAGCAGCCAAGGGTCGGACACTGAAGCTTTCTTT	CASSQGSDTEAFF
TRBJ2-1	NA	TRBV24-1	NA	TGTGCCACCAGTGATTCCAAAGGGGGGGGAATTGATGAGCAGTTCTTC	CATSDSKGGGIDEQFF
TRBJ2-7	NA	TRBV7-8	few	TGTGCCAGCAGCACCCGGACAATCTGGCGCGAGCAGTACTTC	CASSTRTIWREQYF
TRBJ2-7	TRBD2	TRBV7-9	many	TGTGCCAGCAGCTTGAGCGGGGGGGCCCACGAGCAGTACTTC	CASSLSGGAHEQYF
TRBJ2-7	NA	TRBV10-2	NA	TGCGCCAGCAGTGAGTCAGTTGGCTACGAGCAGTACTTC	CASSESVGYEQYF
TRBJ2-2	NA	TRBV15	NA	TGTGCCACCAGCAGAGATTACGGGGAGCTGTTTTTT	CATSRDYGELFF
TRBJ1-3	TRBD1	TRBV4-2	NA	TGTGCCAGCAGCCAAGATGGGACAGCCAGCTCTGGAAACACCATATATTTT	CASSQDGTASSGNTIYF
TRBJ1-2	NA	TRBV27	few	TGTGCCAGCAGACTTACAGGGAGAACTAACTATGGCTACACCTTC	CASRLTGRTNYGYTF
TRBJ2-4	NA	TRBV6-5	many	TGTGCCAGCAGTTACTCCGGGTTGGCTATAGCCAAAAACATTCAGTACTTC	CASSYSGLAIAKNIQYF
TRBJ1-1	NA	TRBV29-1	few	TGCAGCTTCGTTCAGGGAGGGAACACTGAAGCTTTCTTT	CSFVQGGNTEAFF
TRBJ2-1	NA	TRBV20-1	NA	TGCAGTGCTAGTGGGCTAGTGGGCATCGATGAGCAGTTCTTC	CSASGLVGIDEQFF
TRBJ1-5	NA	TRBV19	NA	TGTGCCAGTAGTATCTCTTATTCTCAGCCCCAGCATTTT	CASSISYSQPQHF
TRBJ1-2	TRBD1	TRBV29-1	NA	TGCAGCATCCGACAGGGAGCAAGGGCTTATGGCTACACCTTC	CSIRQGARAYGYTF
TRBJ2-5	TRBD2	TRBV6-6	NA	TGTGCCAGCAGTTACTCGAGGAGAGGGACTAGCGGAATCCAAGAGACCCAGTACTTC	CASSYSRRGTSGIQETQYF
TRBJ2-2	NA	TRBV15	few	TGTGCCACCAGCGGGGGCCTGAACACCGGGGAGCTGTTTTTT	CATSGGLNTGELFF
TRBJ2-3	NA	TRBV9	many	TGTGCCAGCAGCGTCGGTCCTAGCACAGATACGCAGTATTTT	CASSVGPSTDTQYF
TRBJ2-3	TRBD2	TRBV12-3/TRBV12-4	few	TGTGCCAGCAGTTTATCTAGCGGGGACACAGATACGCAGTATTTT	CASSLSSGDTDTQYF
TRBJ2-7	NA	TRBV12-3/TRBV12-4	NA	TGTGCCAGCAGCACCACTTTGAGGGGCGGCGAGCAGTACTTC	CASSTTLRGGEQYF
TRBJ1-1	NA	TRBV16	few	TGTGCCAGCAGCCAAGCGGTGAACACTGAAGCTTTCTTT	CASSQAVNTEAFF
TRBJ1-1	TRBD1	TRBV20-1	NA	TGCAGTGCATCGTACACAGGGGCTAACACTGAAGCTTTCTTT	CSASYTGANTEAFF
TRBJ2-1	NA	TRBV29-1	NA	TGCAGCGTTGTTATAGCCGAGGCGAGCTCCTACAATGAGCAGTTCTTC	CSVVIAEASSYNEQFF
TRBJ1-2	NA	TRBV5-6	NA	TGTGCCAGCAGCCCGGGCCCCAACGGGGGCATACTTGGCTACACCTTC	CASSPGPNGGILGYTF
TRBJ1-6	NA	TRBV12-5	NA	TGTGCTAGTGGTTTGCGTACAGGGAGCCATTCACCCCTCCACTTT	CASGLRTGSHSPLHF
TRBJ2-1	NA	TRBV7-9	few	TGTGCCAGCAGCTTAGCCCCGAGCGGGAATGAGCAGTTCTTC	CASSLAPSGNEQFF
TRBJ2-5	NA	TRBV4-1	NA	TGCGCCAGCAGCCAGTGGAGGACGGAGACCCAGTACTTC	CASSQWRTETQYF
TRBJ1-1	NA	TRBV30	NA	TGTGCCTGGAGTGTATCCTACAACACTGAAGCTTTCTTT	CAWSVSYNTEAFF
TRBJ1-4	NA	TRBV4-1	NA	TGCGCCAGCGGGCGCACCAATGGCGAAAAACTGTTTTTT	CASGRTNGEKLFF
TRBJ2-3	TRBD2	TRBV5-4	few	TGTGCCAGCAGCGGCGGGACTAGCTGGACAGATACGCAGTATTTT	CASSGGTSWTDTQYF
TRBJ2-3	NA	TRBV24-1	few	TGTGCCACCAGTGATCCTGGGACACGGGATACGCAGTATTTT	CATSDPGTRDTQYF
TRBJ2-7	TRBD2	TRBV20-1	NA	TGCAGCGCCACACCGGGACTAGGGACTTACGAGCAGTACTTC	CSATPGLGTYEQYF
TRBJ1-1	NA	TRBV5-1	NA	TGCGCCAGCAGCTTGAGCCTACCTGACTTGAACACTGAAGCTTTCTTT	CASSLSLPDLNTEAFF
TRBJ1-2	TRBD1	TRBV7-9	NA	TGTGCCAGCAGCTCGACAGGGGGCTACACCTTC	CASSSTGGYTF
TRBJ1-6	NA	TRBV4-1	NA	TGCGCCAGCAGTAGAGCCCCCAAGGATAAGAGCTCCTATAATTCACCCCTCCACTTT	CASSRAPKDKSSYNSPLHF
TRBJ1-3	NA	TRBV7-7	few	TGTGCCAGCCCGGGACGGAGCTCTGGAAACACCATATATTTT	CASPGRSSGNTIYF
TRBJ2-5	NA	TRBV5-1	few	TGCGCCAGCAGCTTGGGGGCCAACCAAGAGACCCAGTACTTC	CASSLGANQETQYF
TRBJ2-1	TRBD2	TRBV30	NA	TGTGCCTGGAAACCCCGGGGGGGAGTGAGCTCCTACAATGAGCAGTTCTTC	CAWKPRGGVSSYNEQFF
TRBJ2-5	NA	TRBV29-1	NA	TGCAGCGTTGATGGACCGCCGGAGACCCAGTACTTC	CSVDGPPETQYF
TRBJ1-1	NA	TRBV12-3/TRBV12-4	many	TGTGCCAGCAGTTTAGCGGGGTACACTGAAGCTTTCTTT	CASSLAGYTEAFF
TRBJ1-2	NA	TRBV7-9	few	TGTGCCAGCAGTTTAGGGCAGGGGCCCTATGGCTACACCTTC	CASSLGQGPYGYTF
TRBJ1-1	NA	TRBV6-6	few	TGTGCCAGCAGGCCGGGCACTGAAGCTTTCTTT	CASRPGTEAFF
TRBJ1-5	NA	TRBV4-2	few	TGTGCCAGCAGCCAAGCGCGCAGGACCGATAGCAATCAGCCCCAGCATTTT	CASSQARRTDSNQPQHF
TRBJ1-5	NA	TRBV5-1	few	TGCGCCAGCAGCTTTTCGGGGGGCGGCCAGCCCCAGCATTTT	CASSFSGGGQPQHF
TRBJ2-6	NA	TRBV7-6	few	TGTGCCAGCAGCCCCACGGACCGGCTAGCCGGGGTCTCTGGGGCCAACGTCCTGACTTTC	CASSPTDRLAGVSGANVLTF
TRBJ2-5	NA	TRBV6-1	NA	TGTGCCAGCAGTGAATGGGGCCCAGACCAAGAGACCCAGTACTTC	CASSEWGPDQETQYF
TRBJ1-2	NA	TRBV6-6	few	TGTGCCAGCAGCAGGGAAAACTATGGCTACACCTTC	CASSRENYGYTF
TRBJ2-7	NA	TRBV24-1	few	TGTGCCACCAGTGGCCCGCCCGCGGGGGGGACAGGATTCTCCTACGAGCAGTACTTC	CATSGPPAGGTGFSYEQYF
TRBJ1-2	NA	TRBV14	NA	TGTGCCAGCAGCCAAGGGATTTCCTATGGCTACACCTTC	CASSQGISYGYTF
TRBJ1-6	NA	TRBV9	few	TGTGCCAGCAGCGCGGACTTCGGGCGACCCCTCCACTTT	CASSADFGRPLHF
TRBJ2-5	NA	TRBV10-1	many	TGCGCCACCCCGGGACAAGCCGTAGAGACCCAGTACTTC	CATPGQAVETQYF